This T cell receptor beta chain was sequenced for a study of cytotoxic CD8 clonotypes in ibrutinib-treated CLL. General study findings and limits: Measured clonality at baseline was greater than in age-matched healthy donors and tracked with circulating CD8+ T-cell counts.

Concerning this clone itself: Its antigen is currently unknown.

CDR1 is MNHEY, CDR2 SVGAGI, per germline. CDR3 length equals 14 residues. The V and J ends lost 5 bases and 2 bases respectively, with 13 bases between them. The protocol was immunoSEQ multiplex PCR, while the TCRdb copy is restricted to in-frame clones and leaves out a portion. The sample contains roughly 190,000 clones, over 60% of which appear only once. The sample in question was PBMCs, obtained after 24 months of ibrutinib treatment. The chain recombines TRBV6-5 with TRBJ2-7, with a possible D match to TRBD2 (7 bases). The receptor was derived from a human donor with chronic lymphocytic leukemia. In DNA, the CDR3 is TGTGCCAGCAGTAAACAGGGAGGGACCTACGAGCAGTACTTC. It codes for CASSKQGGTYEQYF.